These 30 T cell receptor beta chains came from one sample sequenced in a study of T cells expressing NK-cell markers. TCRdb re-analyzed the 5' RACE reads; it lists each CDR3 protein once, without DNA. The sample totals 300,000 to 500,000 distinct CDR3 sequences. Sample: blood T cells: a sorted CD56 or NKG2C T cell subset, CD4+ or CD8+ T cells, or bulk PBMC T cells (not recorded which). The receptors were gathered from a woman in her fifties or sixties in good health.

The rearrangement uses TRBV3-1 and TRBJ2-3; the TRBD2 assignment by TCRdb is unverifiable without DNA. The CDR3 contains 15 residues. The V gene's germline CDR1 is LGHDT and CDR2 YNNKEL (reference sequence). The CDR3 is CASSQVRAAADTQYF.

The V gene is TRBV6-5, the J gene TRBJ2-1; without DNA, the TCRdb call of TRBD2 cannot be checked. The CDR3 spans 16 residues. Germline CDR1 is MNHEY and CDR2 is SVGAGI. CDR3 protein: CASSYSRGGSYNEQFF.

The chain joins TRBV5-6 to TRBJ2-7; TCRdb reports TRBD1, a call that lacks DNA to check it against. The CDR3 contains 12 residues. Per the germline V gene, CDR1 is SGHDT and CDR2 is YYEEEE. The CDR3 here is CASRGLGYEQYF.

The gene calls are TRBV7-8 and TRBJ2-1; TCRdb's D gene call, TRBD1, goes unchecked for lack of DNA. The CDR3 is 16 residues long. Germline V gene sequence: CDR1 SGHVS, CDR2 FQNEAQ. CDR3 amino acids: CASSLATARGNNEQFF.

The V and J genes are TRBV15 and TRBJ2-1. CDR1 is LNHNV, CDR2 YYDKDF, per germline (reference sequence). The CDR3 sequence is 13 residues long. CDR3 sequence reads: CATSRGKWDEQFF. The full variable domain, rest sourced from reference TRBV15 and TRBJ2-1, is DAMVIQNPRYQVTQFGKPVTLSCSQTLNHNVMYWYQQKSSQAPKLLFHYYDKDFNNEADTPDNFQSRRPNTSFCFLDIRSPGLGDTAMYLCATSRGKWDEQFFGPGTRLTVL.

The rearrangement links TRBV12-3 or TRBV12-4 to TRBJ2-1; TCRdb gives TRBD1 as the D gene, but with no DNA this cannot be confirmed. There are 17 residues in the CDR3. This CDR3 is CASSLGGGASSYNEQFF.

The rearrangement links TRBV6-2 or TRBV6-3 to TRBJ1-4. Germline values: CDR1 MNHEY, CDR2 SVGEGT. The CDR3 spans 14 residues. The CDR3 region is CASTGAGTYEKLFF.

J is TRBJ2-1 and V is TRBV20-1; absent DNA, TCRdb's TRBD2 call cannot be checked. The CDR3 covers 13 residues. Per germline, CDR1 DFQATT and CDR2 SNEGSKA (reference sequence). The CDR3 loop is CSAARPANNEQFF.

CDR3 amino acids: CASSATSGSMNEQFF. The chain joins TRBV19 to TRBJ2-1; no DNA is available, so the TRBD2 call from TCRdb remains unchecked. CDR1 and CDR2 (germline): LNHDA, SQIVND (reference sequence). The CDR3 is 15 residues long.

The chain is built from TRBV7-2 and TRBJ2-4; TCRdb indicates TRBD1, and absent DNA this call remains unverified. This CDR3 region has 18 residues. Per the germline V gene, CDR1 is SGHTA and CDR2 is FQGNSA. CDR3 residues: CASSLASLTGALKNIQYF.

CDR3 residues: CASSQWDRGYSNQPQHF. V is TRBV3-1 and J is TRBJ1-5; TCRdb reports TRBD1, a call that lacks DNA to check it against. CDR3 length: 17 amino acids. CDR1 and CDR2 from the germline V gene are LGHDT and YNNKEL (reference sequence). Based on the CDR3 plus reference TRBV3-1 and TRBJ1-5, the full variable domain is DTAVSQTPKYLVTQMGNDKSIKCEQNLGHDTMYWYKQDSKKFLKIMFSYNNKELIINETVPNRFSPKSPDKAHLNLHINSLELGDSAVYFCASSQWDRGYSNQPQHFGDGTRLSIL.

The CDR3 spells CAWSSTDYNEQFF. The rearrangement uses TRBV30 and TRBJ2-1. The CDR3 length is 13 residues. Germline CDR1 and CDR2: GTSNPN and SVGIG (reference sequence).

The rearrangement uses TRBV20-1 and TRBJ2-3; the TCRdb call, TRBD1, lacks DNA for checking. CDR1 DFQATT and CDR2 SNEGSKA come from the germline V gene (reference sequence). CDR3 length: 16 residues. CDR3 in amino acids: CSATTGQGAVSDTQYF.

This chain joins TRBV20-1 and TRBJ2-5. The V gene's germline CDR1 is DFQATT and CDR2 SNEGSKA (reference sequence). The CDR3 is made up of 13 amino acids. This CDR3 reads CSARDLLKETQYF.

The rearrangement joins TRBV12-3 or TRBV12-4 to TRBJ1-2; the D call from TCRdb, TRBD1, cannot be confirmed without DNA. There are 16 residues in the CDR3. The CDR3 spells CASIGRVKKANYGYTF.

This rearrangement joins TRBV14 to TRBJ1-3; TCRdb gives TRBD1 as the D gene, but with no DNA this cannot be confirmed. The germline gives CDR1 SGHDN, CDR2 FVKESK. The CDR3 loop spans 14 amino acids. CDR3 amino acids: CASSGPGLGNTIYF.

The CDR3 here is CSVEVGGSGELFF. The rearrangement joins TRBV29-1 to TRBJ2-2; TCRdb indicates TRBD1, and absent DNA this call remains unverified. Germline CDR1 is SQVTM and CDR2 is ANQGSEA. The CDR3 extends over 13 amino acids.

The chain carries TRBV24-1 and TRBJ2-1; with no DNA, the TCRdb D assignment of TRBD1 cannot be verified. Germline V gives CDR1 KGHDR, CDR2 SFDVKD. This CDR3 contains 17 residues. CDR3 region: CATSDLDLAGARNEQFF.

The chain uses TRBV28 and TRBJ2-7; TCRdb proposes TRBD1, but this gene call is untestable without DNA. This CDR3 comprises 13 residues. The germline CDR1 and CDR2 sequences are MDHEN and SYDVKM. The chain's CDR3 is CASGAGGTYEQYF. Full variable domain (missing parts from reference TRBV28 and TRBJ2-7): DVKVTQSSRYLVKRTGEKVFLECVQDMDHENMFWYRQDPGLGLRLIYFSYDVKMKEKGDIPEGYSVSREKKERFSLILESASTNQTSMYLCASGAGGTYEQYFGPGTRLTVT.

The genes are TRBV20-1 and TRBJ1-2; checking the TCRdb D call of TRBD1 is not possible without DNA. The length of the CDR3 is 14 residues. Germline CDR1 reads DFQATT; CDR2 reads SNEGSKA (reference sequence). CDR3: CSARRAGQGQGYTF.

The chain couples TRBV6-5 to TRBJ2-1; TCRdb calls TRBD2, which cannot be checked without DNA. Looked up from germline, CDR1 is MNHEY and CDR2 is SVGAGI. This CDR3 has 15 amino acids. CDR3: CASSPIREGANEQFF.

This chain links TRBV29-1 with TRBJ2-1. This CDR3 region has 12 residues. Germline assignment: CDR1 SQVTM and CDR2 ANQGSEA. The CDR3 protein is CSAYSRYNEQFF.

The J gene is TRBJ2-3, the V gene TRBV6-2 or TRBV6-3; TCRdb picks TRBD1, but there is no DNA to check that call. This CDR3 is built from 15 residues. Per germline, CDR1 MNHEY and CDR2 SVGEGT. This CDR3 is CASSYSGATTDTQYF.

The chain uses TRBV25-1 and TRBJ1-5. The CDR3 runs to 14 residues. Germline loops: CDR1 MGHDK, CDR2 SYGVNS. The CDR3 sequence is CASSEGGSRQPQHF.

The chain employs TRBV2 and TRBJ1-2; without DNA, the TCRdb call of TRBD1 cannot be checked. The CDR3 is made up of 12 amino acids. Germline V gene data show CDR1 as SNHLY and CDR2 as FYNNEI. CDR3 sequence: CASSDSDRVVTF. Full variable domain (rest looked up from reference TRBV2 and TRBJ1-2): EPEVTQTPSHQVTQMGQEVILRCVPISNHLYFYWYRQILGQKVEFLVSFYNNEISEKSEIFDDQFSVERPDGSNFTLKIRSTKLEDSAMYFCASSDSDRVVTFGSGTRLTVV.

This chain's CDR3 is CASNRDTEDIQYF. The chain couples TRBV5-1 to TRBJ2-4; TCRdb designates TRBD1, a call that cannot be tested without DNA. Germline values: CDR1 SGHRS, CDR2 YFSETQ. The CDR3 is made up of 13 amino acids.

The CDR3 spells CSARVRGRTYNEQFF. The rearrangement uses TRBV20-1 and TRBJ2-1. The CDR3 length is 15 residues. Germline values: CDR1 DFQATT, CDR2 SNEGSKA (reference sequence).

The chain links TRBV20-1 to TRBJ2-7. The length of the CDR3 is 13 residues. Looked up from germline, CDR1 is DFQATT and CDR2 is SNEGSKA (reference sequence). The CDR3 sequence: CSALSGGAHEQYF.

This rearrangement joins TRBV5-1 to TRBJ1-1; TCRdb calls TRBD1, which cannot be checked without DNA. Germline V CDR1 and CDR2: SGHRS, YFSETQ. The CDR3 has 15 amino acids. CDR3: CASSLGRAMNTEAFF.

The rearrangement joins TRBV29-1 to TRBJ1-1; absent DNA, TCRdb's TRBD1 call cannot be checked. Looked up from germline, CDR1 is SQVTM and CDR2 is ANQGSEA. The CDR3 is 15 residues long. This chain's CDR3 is CSVRDRGMMNTEAFF.